This TCR beta chain was profiled in a study of blood T cell repertoires in COVID-19. The table came from immunoSEQ multiplex PCR; TCRdb's copy has only in-frame clones and leaves some out. The data contain approximately 230,000 clones, around 89% of them singletons. The table lists this clone with a count of one. The CDR3 is 17 amino acids. J was trimmed by 0 bases and V by 3 bases; bases with no gene match: 4. CDR1 is SGHVS, CDR2 FNYEAQ, per germline. Sequencing was performed on PBMCs or T cells enriched from blood (not recorded which). The receptor comes from a woman in her 30s who had recovered from COVID-19. This chain joins TRBV7-6 and TRBJ2-1; TRBD2 matches at 11 bases. The CDR3 coding sequence is TGTGCCAGCAGCTTCGGACTAGCGGGTAGCTCCTACAATGAGCAGTTCTTC. Encoded protein: CASSFGLAGSSYNEQFF.